This T cell receptor (beta chain) was profiled in a study of blood T cell repertoires in COVID-19. On the study more broadly: The United States, Italy and Spain provided the acute and convalescent COVID-19 samples. PBMCs, B-cell-depleted T cells, or T cells were the source of the cDNA or gDNA that made up the material.

There are 17 residues in the CDR3. Trimming at V came to 2 bases and at J to 4 bases, leaving 7 bases not matched to a gene. Germline assignment: CDR1 KGHDR and CDR2 SFDVKD. Enrolment of Seattle patients took place during active infection, and they were followed longitudinally. In the original analysis: Amplification of reference gene primers provided the estimated nucleated cell counts. The method was immunoSEQ multiplex PCR; TCRdb's version includes in-frame clones alone and lacks a portion of them. D and trimming were read from the DNA, whereas the V and J calls and clone size are those reported in that table. The sample has roughly 330,000 clones, approximately 86% seen once; the top ten hold around 8.9%. This clone was recorded once.

This TCR came from a man aged 25-45 years with COVID-19, enrolled during active disease. Material for sequencing was peripheral blood. J is TRBJ2-2 and V is TRBV24-1; 9 bases fit TRBD2. The CDR3 reads CATSDSSGILTTGELFF. The CDR3 DNA sequence: TGTGCCACCAGTGATTCTAGCGGGATCCTAACCACCGGGGAGCTGTTTTTT.